This TCR beta chain came from a study of shared clonotypes between healthy human individuals. Study-wide results and limits: Rarefaction analysis demonstrated incomplete sorted-subset sequencing notwithstanding large depth. Memory subsets had estimated richness that was generally smaller than that of naive subsets.

Details on this clone: Its specificity is not known.

TCRdb keeps only in-frame clones here, not all; method: immunoSEQ multiplex PCR. Seen here are 2 million to 3 million clones, 93% observed once, and the top ten hold around 0.4%. Division of CD4+ cells produced a CD45RA+ naive subset and a CD45RA-negative memory subset. Trimming left V 2 bases short and J 1 base short, with 11 bases between. The CDR3 spans 15 residues. CDR1 is MNHEY, CDR2 SVGAGI, per germline. The chain joins TRBV6-5 to TRBJ1-1, with D uncertain. Material: naive CD4+ T cells from PBMCs. This sample's subset: CD45RA+ positively selected. This clonotype was sampled from a man aged 18 to 29 in good health. Some clones in this sample may be carry-over from other donors' samples. This chain's CDR3 is CASSYRTVKNTEAFF. The CDR3 nucleotides are TGTGCCAGCAGTTACCGCACAGTCAAGAACACTGAAGCTTTCTTT.